The source of this T cell receptor (beta chain) is a study of identical twins. Study results and limitations: These conclusions were based on statistical analysis (cross-sectional, not following the same donors).

This clonotype was observed at least ten times. Its antigen is unidentified. Via MiXCR, TCRdb re-called the 5' RACE reads, giving one row per CDR3 protein. The sample shows 250,000 to 300,000 distinct CDR3 sequences, 6.5% to 9.5% of them seen only once. The CDR3 length is 15 residues. Trimming removed 2 bases at V and 2 bases at J, with 7 bases between. This sample was also put to use in a study of yellow fever vaccine responses in identical twins. That report adds: The authors reported partly convergent, partly personalized vaccine responses in identical twins.

This receptor was obtained from a woman aged 18-30 years in good health. The source material was CD8+ T cells sorted from blood. V gene TRBV12-3 or TRBV12-4 combines with J gene TRBJ2-6; tentatively, D is TRBD1 (5 bases). This chain's CDR3 is CASSLLGAGANVLTF. DNA for the CDR3: TGTGCCAGCAGTTTACTAGGGGCTGGGGCCAACGTCCTGACTTTC.